This T cell receptor beta chain derives from a study of T cells in Graves' hyperthyroidism and ophthalmopathy. Study outcomes and limitations: Progression to ophthalmopathy was predicted a median of roughly 6.5 months early.

The CDR3 regions of TCR beta were amplified from RNA transcripts. Researchers ran a first-round RT-PCR on the TCR CDR3 using the HTBI primer set. TCRdb re-derived calls from the multiplex PCR reads in MiXCR, one entry per CDR3 protein. Of 300,000 to 400,000 distinct CDR3 sequences in the sample, about 15% were seen once. This clonotype has ten or more counts. What it recognizes is unknown. Graves' hyperthyroidism without ophthalmopathy progression within 18 months was termed stable. Diagnosis of hyperthyroidism was new in patients aged 18 to 65, and its duration was under 2 months. V lost 4 bases to trimming and J lost 6 bases, with 21 bases between them. Germline CDR1 SGHAT, CDR2 FQNNGV. The CDR3 consists of 16 residues.

The sequenced sample consisted of blood. The sequence was collected from a woman in her twenties or thirties with Graves' hyperthyroidism. The J gene is TRBJ2-5, the V gene TRBV11-2; either TRBD1 or TRBD2 may supply D (6 bases each). CDR3 bases: TGTGCCAGCAGCTCCCCAAGGGGGGAGTTTGGTCAGACCCAGTACTTC. This gives the protein CASSSPRGEFGQTQYF.